This TCR beta chain was identified during a study of radiation and T cells in renal cell carcinoma. As for the study in general: Nephrectomy followed 15 Gy stereotactic body radiation by 4 weeks. The study's findings and limits: No pretreatment tumor biopsies were available for baseline clonotypes.

In regard to this clone: Its antigen is as yet unknown.

Time point reported: blood 2 weeks post-SBRT. Treatment indicated: 15 Gy SBRT to primary tumor, nephrectomy 4 weeks later. Radiation-treated patients gave blood at baseline, week 2 and week 4. The tumor was a clear cell renal cell carcinoma. CDR1 and CDR2 from the germline V gene are SGHRS and YFSETQ. There are 16 residues in the CDR3. V dropped 6 bases and J dropped 1 base, with 17 bases sitting between them. The table came from immunoSEQ multiplex PCR; TCRdb's copy has only in-frame clones and leaves some out. The table includes 150,000 to 190,000 clones, about nine tenths detected once. The specimen was blood, collected from a patient whose treatment included radiotherapy and nephrectomy. The source is a woman between 50 and 59 years old with renal cell carcinoma. The V call is TRBV5-1, the J call TRBJ1-5; a possible D gene is TRBD1 (5 bases). The DNA for the CDR3 is TGCGCCAGCACCTGGGGCGGGGGACTAAGCAATCAGCCCCAGCATTTT. Translation gives CASTWGGGLSNQPQHF.